This passage covers 9 T cell receptor beta chains from one sample sequenced in a study of T-cell reconstitution after alpha-beta-depleted transplantation in children. Preparing the TCRbeta library involved the use of unique molecular identifiers. From the PCR reads, TCRdb called clonotypes with MiXCR, one entry per CDR3 protein. The data hold a few hundred thousand distinct CDR3 sequences, with 25% to 30% observed a single time. Sequenced material: PBMCs, taken before TCRalphabeta/CD19-depleted stem cell transplant. These receptors were obtained from a boy under three years old with Wiskott-Aldrich syndrome, due to receive a stem cell transplant.

This chain uses TRBV6-5 with TRBJ2-2; weak D call: TRBD2 (5 bases). This CDR3 is 14 amino acids long. The V and J ends lost 4 bases and 7 bases respectively, with 13 bases between them. Germline assignment: CDR1 MNHEY and CDR2 SVGAGI. This CDR3 is CASSLKFGIGELFF. CDR3 coding DNA: TGTGCCAGCAGTTTAAAGTTCGGGATCGGGGAGCTGTTTTTT.

CDR3 amino acids: CASSCCPTDTQYF. For the CDR3, the DNA is TGTGCCAGCAGCTGCTGCCCCACAGATACGCAGTATTTT. The chain joins TRBV7-8 to TRBJ2-3; D call uncertain. Germline loops: CDR1 SGHVS, CDR2 FQNEAQ. V lost 4 bases and J 2 bases, leaving 7 bases between the germline ends. This CDR3 is built from 13 residues.

The J gene is TRBJ2-3, the V gene TRBV20-1; 12 bases match TRBD2. The CDR3 is 15 residues long. In germline, CDR1 is DFQATT, CDR2 SNEGSKA (reference sequence). V was pared by 5 bases and J by 3 bases, with 6 bases of the junction left unmatched. The CDR3 nucleotides are TGCAGTGCTGTGACTAGCGGGAGTGGTACAGATACGCAGTATTTT. It specifies CSAVTSGSGTDTQYF.

J is TRBJ2-5 and V is TRBV20-1; D is tentatively TRBD1 or TRBD2 (5 bases each). V lost 6 bases to trimming and J lost 4 bases, with 15 bases between them. This CDR3 contains 13 residues. Looked up from germline, CDR1 is DFQATT and CDR2 is SNEGSKA (reference sequence). The CDR3 spells CSASSGDGETQYF. CDR3 bases: TGCAGTGCCAGTAGTGGGGACGGAGAGACCCAGTACTTC.

This clonotype showed up just a few times. The genes are TRBV6-1 and TRBJ2-6; D is unclear. Germline V lookup: CDR1 MNHNS, CDR2 SASEGT. V lost 7 bases and J 0 bases, leaving 7 bases between the germline ends. The CDR3 totals 14 residues. The CDR3 bases are TGTGCCAGCAATCGTGGCTCTGGGGCCAACGTCCTGACTTTC. This encodes CASNRGSGANVLTF.

V is TRBV20-1 and J is TRBJ1-1; no firm D call. Trimming took 3 bases from V and 0 from J, leaving 14 bases between them. The CDR3 has 15 amino acids. The V gene's germline CDR1 is DFQATT and CDR2 SNEGSKA (reference sequence). In nucleotides, the CDR3 is TGCAGTGCTAGCCGATACTCTCCTCTGAACACTGAAGCTTTCTTT. It translates to CSASRYSPLNTEAFF.

CDR3 amino acids: CASILQEFDHEQYF. As DNA, the CDR3 is TGTGCCAGCATCCTACAGGAGTTCGACCACGAGCAGTACTTC. The chain carries TRBV28 and TRBJ2-7, with a tentative D call TRBD1 (5 bases). The CDR3 totals 14 residues. V lost 7 bases and J lost 5, with 18 bases in between. Germline V gives CDR1 MDHEN, CDR2 SYDVKM.

This clonotype was counted only a few times. This chain's CDR3 is CASSLISGSTYEQYF. The DNA for the CDR3 is TGTGCCAGCAGCTTAATTAGCGGATCTACCTACGAGCAGTACTTC. The V and J genes are TRBV7-2 and TRBJ2-7, with D tentatively TRBD2 (6 bases). Trimming left V 2 bases short and J 2 bases short, with 13 bases between. The germline V gene has CDR1 SGHTA and CDR2 FQGNSA. The CDR3 has 15 residues.

The chain employs TRBV29-1 and TRBJ2-1; no clear D. CDR1 is SQVTM and CDR2 is ANQGSEA in the germline V gene. This CDR3 contains 12 residues. The V gene lost 7 bases and the J gene lost 1 base, with 8 bases spanning the gap. The CDR3 DNA follows: TGCAGCGCGTTCTTATCCTACAATGAGCAGTTCTTC. This gives the protein CSAFLSYNEQFF.